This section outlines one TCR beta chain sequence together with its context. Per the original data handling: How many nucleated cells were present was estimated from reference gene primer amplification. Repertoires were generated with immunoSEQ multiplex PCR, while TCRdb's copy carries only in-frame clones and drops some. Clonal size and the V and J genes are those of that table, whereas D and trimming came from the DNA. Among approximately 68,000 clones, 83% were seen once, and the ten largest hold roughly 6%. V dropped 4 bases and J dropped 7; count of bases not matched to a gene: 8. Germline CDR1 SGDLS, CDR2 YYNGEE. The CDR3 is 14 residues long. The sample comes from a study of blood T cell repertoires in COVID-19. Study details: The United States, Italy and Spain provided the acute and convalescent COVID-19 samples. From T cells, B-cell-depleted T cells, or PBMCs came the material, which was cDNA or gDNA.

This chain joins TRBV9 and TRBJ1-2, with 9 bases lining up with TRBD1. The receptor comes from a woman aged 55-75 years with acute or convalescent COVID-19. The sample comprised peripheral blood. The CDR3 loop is CASSMGQGKAGYTF. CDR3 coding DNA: TGTGCCAGCAGCATGGGACAGGGAAAGGCTGGCTACACCTTC.